Listed below are T cell receptor beta chains from one sample, sequenced in a study of CD4 T cells in relation to SARS-CoV-2 and coronaviruses. Only in-frame clones appear in the TCRdb table, and some are missing; sequencing was by immunoSEQ multiplex PCR. The sample gives just over 25,000 clones, roughly 82% of which show up once; roughly 10% is in the top ten. Their cognate antigens are unknown. Sequencing was performed on CD4+ T cells from PBMCs, cultured in vitro. These receptors originate from a human donor in good health. The CDR3 runs from the conserved cysteine through the conserved F or W.

TRBJ2-2	TRBV19	CASIRGANTGELFF
TRBJ2-2	TRBV6-6	CASSYSRQNTGELFF
TRBJ1-2	TRBV29-1	CSVDRGDYGYTF
TRBJ2-3	TRBV11-3	CASSLGDTQYF
TRBJ2-7	TRBV30	CAWSVRSSGSYEQYF
TRBJ2-5	TRBV10-1	CASSASRVGETQYF
TRBJ1-3	TRBV19	CASSWREGGNTIYF
TRBJ1-5	TRBV19	CATSPGAASQPQHF
TRBJ2-7	TRBV12-3/TRBV12-4	CASSHRRGWEQYF
TRBJ1-5	TRBV9	CASSVEGGFNQPQHF
TRBJ1-5	TRBV11-2	CASSLGRVDQPQHF
TRBJ1-2	TRBV19	CASSIDFEYYGYTF
TRBJ1-3	TRBV29-1	CSAVGSSDTIYF
TRBJ1-1	TRBV5-1	CASSQQGAAEAFF
TRBJ1-4	TRBV6-5	CASNTGQRGEKLFF
TRBJ1-1	TRBV6-5	CASSLDTNTEAFF
TRBJ2-4	TRBV4-1	CASSQDGVGKNIQYF
TRBJ1-3	TRBV19	CASSQSQGVTGNTIYF
TRBJ2-3	TRBV19	CASSILRQVASDTQYF
TRBJ2-2	TRBV7-6	CASSRTSGTITGELFF
TRBJ2-3	TRBV24-1	CATSDPGSTDTQYF
TRBJ2-7	TRBV6-2/TRBV6-3	CASSYGLAGSYEQYF
TRBJ2-5	TRBV6-5	CASSYSKGNQETQYF
TRBJ2-3	TRBV28	CASTSGAQGDTQYF
TRBJ2-7	TRBV12-3/TRBV12-4	CASSLGGGREQYF
TRBJ1-1	TRBV12-3/TRBV12-4	CASAGGARTEAFF
TRBJ1-6	TRBV27	CASSFRDRGNSPLHF
TRBJ1-1	TRBV11-3	CASSFTGRTEAFF
TRBJ2-1	TRBV7-3	CASSTPTSGSPPYKFF
TRBJ2-1	TRBV5-1	CASSALRGGGNNEQFF
TRBJ1-2	TRBV11-2	CASSSRSSLGYGYTF
TRBJ1-2	TRBV10-3	CAIGGGYGYTF
TRBJ2-3	TRBV6-5	CASRDYRISTDTQYF
TRBJ1-3	TRBV3-1/TRBV3-2	CASSHLKDRSGNTIYF
TRBJ1-4	TRBV3-1/TRBV3-2	CASRSGTLSNEKLFF
TRBJ2-3	TRBV5-4	CASSRGGSTDTQYF
TRBJ2-1	TRBV5-1	CASSLEQRGHVDEQFF
TRBJ2-2	TRBV7-2	CASSQQSGGELFF
TRBJ2-7	TRBV4-3	CASSQDWGIATTYEQYF
TRBJ2-7	TRBV4-1	CASSQEAASGGLIYEQYF